The 23 T cell receptor beta chains presented below share a single source sample, sequenced in a study of T cells in tuberculosis (dated by TCRdb to the late 2010s). Receptors were amplified or captured by the immunoSEQ multiplex PCR assay. TCRdb retrieved this table from immuneACCESS and kept in-frame rearrangements only. Not all clones are present; in checked studies, unresolved V genes account for under half, and no reason is known for the remainder. The sample table contains some 40,000 clones; only one count was recorded for about 95% of them. The ten largest clones add up to 3% to 4% of the sample. The source material was PBMCs. These receptors were obtained from a donor aged 10 to 29 with latent tuberculosis or without tuberculosis infection.

Turning to this clone: At one of its ends the junction is not consistent with the germline gene, which may arise from a read error. The chain joins TRBV11-2 to TRBJ2-4; 8 nucleotides match TRBD2. This CDR3 is 12 amino acids long. Germline V gives CDR1 SGHAT, CDR2 FQNNGV. Written as DNA, the CDR3 is TGTGTCAGCAGCCTGGGACTAGGCCCCCAGTACTTC. Protein sequence: CVSSLGLGPQYF.

V is TRBV28 and J is TRBJ2-7; no reliable D call. This CDR3 is 12 amino acids long. CDR1 is MDHEN and CDR2 is SYDVKM in the germline V gene. Trimming pared 5 bases from V and 4 bases from J, leaving 9 bases between. This chain's CDR3 is CASSPDLYEQYF. The DNA for the CDR3 is TGTGCCAGCAGTCCAGACTTGTACGAGCAGTACTTC.

This chain uses TRBV5-6 with TRBJ1-5; no definite D call. Germline-derived CDR1 and CDR2 are SGHDT and YYEEEE. This CDR3 is 15 amino acids long. V was shortened by 0 bases and J by 3 bases, with 10 bases between the two germline ends. The CDR3 region is CASSLALTNNQPQHF. The CDR3 DNA reads TGTGCCAGCAGCTTGGCCTTGACTAACAATCAGCCCCAGCATTTT.

This clone was seen a single time. The chain employs TRBV19 and TRBJ2-3; no clear D gene. Trimming removed 5 bases from V and 0 bases from J, with 9 bases in between. The CDR3 has 14 amino acids. Looked up from germline, CDR1 is LNHDA and CDR2 is SQIVND (reference sequence). The CDR3 loop reads CASSSKTSTDTQYF. CDR3 DNA sequence: TGTGCCAGTAGTTCGAAAACTAGCACAGATACGCAGTATTTT.

The chain carries TRBV7-2 and TRBJ2-7, with D maybe TRBD2 (5 bases). Trimming stripped 8 bases from V and 0 bases from J, with 11 bases between. Per the germline V gene, CDR1 is SGHTA and CDR2 is FQGNSA. This CDR3 has 13 residues. The CDR3 DNA reads as TGTGCCAGCGGCGACTACATCTCCTACGAGCAGTACTTC. Its protein is CASGDYISYEQYF. Complete variable domain (other parts from reference TRBV7-2 and TRBJ2-7): GAGVSQSPSNKVTEKGKDVELRCDPISGHTALYWYRQSLGQGLEFLIYFQGNSAPDKSGLPSDRFSAERTGGSVSTLTIQRTQQEDSAVYLCASGDYISYEQYFGPGTRLTVT.

A single count supports this clone. The rearrangement joins TRBV27 to TRBJ1-2; 9 bases align to TRBD1. The CDR3 totals 15 residues. Looked up from germline, CDR1 is MNHEY and CDR2 is SMNVEV (reference sequence). V shed 5 bases and J 7 bases; nucleotides not matched to a gene: 11. CDR3 sequence reads: CASSLNRGHLGGYTF. As DNA, the CDR3 is TGTGCCAGCAGTCTTAACAGGGGGCACCTAGGTGGCTACACCTTC.

CDR3 protein: CASSFLMVAGELFF. The CDR3 coding sequence is TGTGCCAGTAGTTTCTTGATGGTAGCCGGGGAGCTGTTTTTT. The J gene is TRBJ2-2, the V gene TRBV19; D is unresolved. The CDR3 loop spans 14 amino acids. V lost 5 bases, J lost 6 bases, and 13 bases lay in between. The germline V gene encodes CDR1 LNHDA and CDR2 SQIVND (reference sequence). The full variable domain, in which reference TRBV19 and TRBJ2-2 provide the parts outside the CDR3, is DGGITQSPKYLFRKEGQNVTLSCEQNLNHDAMYWYRQDPGQGLRLIYYSQIVNDFQKGDIAEGYSVSREKKESFPLTVTSAQKNPTAFYLCASSFLMVAGELFFGEGSRLTVL.

This clone has only one observation. The rearrangement uses TRBV18 and TRBJ1-4; D uncertain. Germline V gene sequence: CDR1 KGHSH, CDR2 LQKENI. This CDR3 is 12 amino acids long. Trimming stripped 1 base from V and 8 bases from J, with 5 bases between. The CDR3 sequence: CASSPLSEKLFF. For the CDR3, the DNA is TGTGCCAGCTCACCACTTTCGGAAAAACTGTTTTTT.

The chain joins TRBV6-5 to TRBJ2-7, with TRBD1 matching 7 bases. Trimming took 3 bases from V and 3 from J; bases not matched to a gene: 5. The CDR3 has 14 amino acids. The germline V gene has CDR1 MNHEY and CDR2 SVGAGI. CDR3 protein: CASSYRDSGYEQYF. In DNA form, the CDR3 reads TGTGCCAGCAGTTATCGGGACAGTGGCTACGAGCAGTACTTC.

The genes are TRBV29-1 and TRBJ2-7; unclear D gene. Trimming pared 4 bases from V and 6 bases from J, leaving 13 bases between. Germline V gene data show CDR1 as SQVTM and CDR2 as ANQGSEA. This CDR3 has 12 amino acids. The CDR3, as DNA: TGCAGCGTTGTTGACCCGGGTCGCGAGCAGTACTTC. Translated, it gives CSVVDPGREQYF.

This rearrangement joins TRBV5-1 to TRBJ2-2, with D possibly being TRBD1 (5 bases). V was cut by 1 base and J by 3 bases, with 10 bases left in between. This CDR3 has 15 amino acids. From germline, CDR1 is SGHRS and CDR2 YFSETQ. CDR3 DNA sequence: TGCGCCAGCAGCTTGACAGGAGATTACACCGGGGAGCTGTTTTTT. Translating it yields CASSLTGDYTGELFF.

The chain is built from TRBV30 and TRBJ2-7; D is unclear. This CDR3 comprises 13 residues. V was trimmed by 0 bases and J by 6 bases, leaving 12 bases between them. Germline loops: CDR1 GTSNPN, CDR2 SVGIG (reference sequence). This chain's CDR3 is CAWSVPPAPEQYF. In nucleotides, the CDR3 is TGTGCCTGGAGTGTACCCCCAGCGCCCGAGCAGTACTTC.

This clone was observed once. The chain carries TRBV28 and TRBJ2-7; 9 nucleotides line up with TRBD1. The CDR3 contains 16 residues. CDR1 is MDHEN and CDR2 is SYDVKM in the germline V gene. V shed 3 bases, J shed 5 bases, and the junction held 11 bases outside the gene matches. CDR3 protein: CASSFYGTGPPHEQYF. The CDR3 DNA sequence: TGTGCCAGCAGTTTCTACGGGACAGGGCCTCCCCACGAGCAGTACTTC.

The V gene is TRBV28, the J gene TRBJ2-3; possible D gene TRBD2, 5 bases. CDR3 length: 15 amino acids. The germline V gene has CDR1 MDHEN and CDR2 SYDVKM. The V and J ends lost 2 bases and 1 base respectively, with 10 bases between them. CDR3 in DNA: TGTGCCAGCAGTTTAGAGACCGGGGGCACAGATACGCAGTATTTT. Translation gives CASSLETGGTDTQYF.

The chain carries TRBV14 and TRBJ1-2, with TRBD1 matching over 8 bases. The CDR3 totals 15 residues. V shed 2 bases and J 5 bases; nucleotides not matched to a gene: 7. CDR1 SGHDN and CDR2 FVKESK come from the germline V gene. CDR3 nucleotides: TGTGCCAGCAGCCAACAAGCGACAGGGGAGTATGGCTACACCTTC. It encodes CASSQQATGEYGYTF.

The rearrangement links TRBV27 to TRBJ1-6; 8 nucleotides agree with TRBD1. Germline V lookup: CDR1 MNHEY, CDR2 SMNVEV (reference sequence). The V segment lost 5 bases and the J segment 6 bases; nucleotides outside the gene matches: 9. The CDR3 is made up of 16 amino acids. The CDR3 loop is CASSTGQGLGNSPLHF. The CDR3 DNA sequence: TGTGCCAGCAGTACCGGACAGGGCTTAGGTAATTCACCCCTCCACTTT.

V gene TRBV11-2 combines with J gene TRBJ1-2; D is ambiguous. V was trimmed by 1 base and J by 5 bases, leaving 14 bases between them. The CDR3 runs 15 residues. Germline-derived CDR1 and CDR2 are SGHAT and FQNNGV. CDR3 bases: TGTGCCAGCAGCTTAGGAATGTCCCGAGGGTATGGCTACACCTTC. Protein sequence: CASSLGMSRGYGYTF.

The chain recombines TRBV5-6 with TRBJ2-7; D is unresolved. V lost 6 bases, J lost 4 bases, and 17 bases lay in between. The CDR3 consists of 14 residues. Germline CDR1 and CDR2: SGHDT and YYEEEE. The CDR3 DNA follows: TGTGCCAGCACCCCCGACACCAACTTTTACGAGCAGTACTTC. Amino acids: CASTPDTNFYEQYF.

The chain employs TRBV27 and TRBJ1-1, with TRBD1 identical over 8 bases. The length of the CDR3 is 16 residues. With V trimmed by 6 bases and J by 1 base, 10 bases remained unmatched. The germline V gene encodes CDR1 MNHEY and CDR2 SMNVEV (reference sequence). The CDR3 reads CASRWTGMGTNTEAFF. The CDR3 bases are TGTGCCAGCAGGTGGACAGGGATGGGGACGAACACTGAAGCTTTCTTT.

This sequence joins TRBV5-8 and TRBJ1-2, with D perhaps TRBD1 (6 bases). The CDR3 is 14 amino acids. Trimming pared 0 bases from V and 4 bases from J, leaving 10 bases between. Germline loops: CDR1 SGHTS, CDR2 YDEGEE. The CDR3 coding sequence is TGTGCCAGCAGCTTGGGTCAGGGGATCTATGGCTACACCTTC. Encoded protein: CASSLGQGIYGYTF.

The genes are TRBV28 and TRBJ1-5, with TRBD1 as a possible D gene (6 bases). V lost 5 bases to trimming and J lost 3 bases, with 11 bases between them. The CDR3 sequence is 14 residues long. Per the germline V gene, CDR1 is MDHEN and CDR2 is SYDVKM. The CDR3 DNA reads TGTGCCAGCAGTCAACAGGGCAACAATCAGCCCCAGCATTTT. It yields the protein CASSQQGNNQPQHF.

CDR3 sequence (DNA): TGTGCCAGCAGGAAGGAGGGGGCTGGCTCTGGAAACACCATATATTTT. The encoded protein is CASRKEGAGSGNTIYF. This chain connects TRBV2 to TRBJ1-3; 7 bases map to TRBD1. CDR1 SNHLY and CDR2 FYNNEI come from the germline V gene. The CDR3 sequence is 16 residues long. After removal of 6 bases from V and 0 bases from J, the junction contained 8 bases not matched to a gene.

The V call is TRBV25-1, the J call TRBJ2-7, with 9 bases identical to TRBD1. The junction had 2 bases not matched to a gene; V was cut back by 3 bases and J by 2 bases. CDR1 MGHDK and CDR2 SYGVNS come from the germline V gene. The CDR3 is made up of 14 amino acids. CDR3 loop: CASSDGTGTYEQYF. DNA for the CDR3: TGTGCCAGCAGTGATGGGACAGGGACCTACGAGCAGTACTTC.